Listed below are T cell receptor beta chains from one sample, sequenced in a study of T cells after yellow fever vaccination. TCRdb re-called the 5' RACE reads through MiXCR, storing one row per CDR3 protein. The sample holds more than 350,000 distinct CDR3 sequences, 11% seen once. The sequences come from PBMCs, collected on the day of the first yellow fever vaccination. The receptor source for this set is a man aged 18 to 29 who received the YFV17D yellow fever vaccine. Both conserved end residues are part of each CDR3. A D gene is named only where the DNA matches it firmly. The listing skips clone size in some rows; elsewhere it reads once, few, many or a size class.

j_call clone_size d_call v_call cdr3_nt cdr3_aa
TRBJ1-1 - - TRBV5-1 TGCGCCAGCAGCTTGCCACAGGGACACACTGAAGCTTTCTTT CASSLPQGHTEAFF
TRBJ2-3 - - TRBV18 TGTGCCAGCTCACCTGCGGACTACACAGATACGCAGTATTTT CASSPADYTDTQYF
TRBJ1-1 few TRBD1 TRBV7-2 TGTGCCAGCAGCCTTCAGGGGGGAATGAACACTGAAGCTTTCTTT CASSLQGGMNTEAFF
TRBJ2-4 few - TRBV21-1 TGTGCCAGCAGCAAAGGCTGGGGGCGGTGTGGCAAAAACATTCAGTACTTC CASSKGWGRCGKNIQYF
TRBJ2-1 - - TRBV6-1 TGTGCCAGCAGTCCTCTTAGTAGAGGCTACAATGAGCAGTTCTTC CASSPLSRGYNEQFF
TRBJ2-2 - - TRBV7-3 TGTGCCAGCAGCTTAACACAAATCAAGAACACCGGGGAGCTGTTTTTT CASSLTQIKNTGELFF
TRBJ1-1 few - TRBV16 TGTGCCAGCAGCCAAACCTTGAACACTGAAGCTTTCTTT CASSQTLNTEAFF
TRBJ1-2 many - TRBV12-3/TRBV12-4 TGTGCCAGCAGTTTAGGGTGGGAAGGCTACACCTTC CASSLGWEGYTF
TRBJ2-2 once - TRBV12-3/TRBV12-4 TGTGCCAGCAGCCCACTAGCCCCAAACACCGGGGAGCTGTTTTTT CASSPLAPNTGELFF
TRBJ2-3 - - TRBV6-5 TGTGCCAGCAGTTCCACCTATAGCACAGATACGCAGTATTTT CASSSTYSTDTQYF
TRBJ2-3 many - TRBV6-1 TGTGCCACCCAAAGGGACGCGACAGATACGCAGTATTTT CATQRDATDTQYF
TRBJ1-2 many - TRBV5-1 TGCGCCAGCTCGGGAGACTATGGCTACACCTTC CASSGDYGYTF
TRBJ2-5 - - TRBV6-1 TGTGCCAGCAGTGAACGGTACCAAGAGACCCAGTACTTC CASSERYQETQYF
TRBJ2-3 - TRBD1 TRBV6-5 TGTGCCAGCAGTTGGACAGGGACGACAGATACGCAGTATTTT CASSWTGTTDTQYF
TRBJ2-7 few TRBD1 TRBV4-1 TGCGCCAGCAGCCCCTTCCGGAGACAGGGGGAGCACGAGCAGTACTTC CASSPFRRQGEHEQYF
TRBJ1-1 - - TRBV19 TGTGCCAGTACCCGGACTGGATCGAACACTGAAGCTTTCTTT CASTRTGSNTEAFF
TRBJ1-2 few - TRBV5-1 TGCGCCAGCAGCCAGACAGTTAACTATGGCTACACCTTC CASSQTVNYGYTF
TRBJ1-5 many - TRBV12-3/TRBV12-4 TGTGCCAGCAGTCCCCAGGGGACGGATCAGCCCCAGCATTTT CASSPQGTDQPQHF
TRBJ2-4 - TRBD1 TRBV12-3/TRBV12-4 TGTGCCAGCAGCCGAGGACAGGGGGGGGACATTCAGTACTTC CASSRGQGGDIQYF
TRBJ1-5 - - TRBV28 TGTGCCAGCAGTAATGACAGGAACTCCAATCAGCCCCAGCATTTT CASSNDRNSNQPQHF
TRBJ2-1 - - TRBV4-3 TGCGCCAGCAGCCAAGATGGGCTAGCTGGTTACAATGAGCAGTTCTTC CASSQDGLAGYNEQFF
TRBJ1-2 - TRBD1 TRBV24-1 TGTGCCACCAGTGCCTTGGACAGGGGAATTCATGGCTACACCTTC CATSALDRGIHGYTF
TRBJ2-4 - - TRBV5-1 TGCGCCAGCAGCCACCCTGGGCTTTCCCCAGACAAAAACATTCAGTACTTC CASSHPGLSPDKNIQYF
TRBJ1-2 - - TRBV5-1 TGCGCCAGCAGCTCTCCCGAAGGATCGTCGAACTATGGCTACACCTTC CASSSPEGSSNYGYTF
TRBJ2-5 - TRBD1 TRBV5-1 TGCGCCAGCAGCACCGGACAGGGGGCGCGGGAGACCCAGTACTTC CASSTGQGARETQYF
TRBJ1-1 - - TRBV20-1 TGCAGGGGGGCCTTGGGTACTGAAGCTTTCTTT CRGALGTEAFF
TRBJ1-2 - - TRBV5-1 TGCGCCAGCAGCTTGGAGACGGAGGGGTGGATCGGCTACACCTTC CASSLETEGWIGYTF
TRBJ2-3 - - TRBV5-1 TGCGCCAGCAGGAGGGAGGATACGCAGTATTTT CASRREDTQYF